Following are 24 T cell receptor beta chains from one sample sequenced in a study of cytomegalovirus exposure and HLA in healthy donors. It was with 60 Vbeta and 13 Jbeta primers that the PCR ran. TCRdb keeps only in-frame clones here, not all; method: immunoSEQ multiplex PCR. This sample has under 200,000 clones, with 81% found just once. Sequenced: PBMCs. The source is a woman aged 18-30 years in good health and CMV-seronegative.

The chain is built from TRBV11-2 and TRBJ2-7; TRBD2 aligns across 12 bases. The trim removed 1 base at V and 1 base at J, leaving 5 bases unmatched. The CDR3 has 17 residues. Per the germline V gene, CDR1 is SGHAT and CDR2 is FQNNGV. The CDR3 sequence is CASSLVGLAGGSYEQYF. CDR3 nucleotides: TGTGCCAGCAGCTTAGTCGGGCTAGCGGGAGGGTCCTACGAGCAGTACTTC.

This clone was seen a handful of times. The chain joins TRBV5-4 to TRBJ2-5, with D uncertain. Trimming shortened V by 3 bases and J by 0 bases, and 9 bases separated the two germline ends. CDR1 and CDR2 (germline): SGHNT, YYREEE (reference sequence). The CDR3 sequence is 14 residues long. CDR3 residues: CASSSSAYQETQYF. The CDR3 nucleotides read TGTGCCAGCAGCTCGAGTGCCTACCAAGAGACCCAGTACTTC. The full variable domain, in which reference TRBV5-4 and TRBJ2-5 provide the parts outside the CDR3, is ETGVTQSPTHLIKTRGQQVTLRCSSQSGHNTVSWYQQALGQGPQFIFQYYREEENGRGNFPPRFSGLQFPNYSSELNVNALELDDSALYLCASSSSAYQETQYFGPGTRLLVL.

The chain combines TRBV25-1 with TRBJ2-2, with 8 bases aligning to TRBD2. Germline CDR1 and CDR2: MGHDK and SYGVNS. V trimming: 4 bases; J trimming: 0 bases; junction bases outside the gene matches: 4. The CDR3 consists of 16 residues. CDR3 protein: CASSALTSANTGELFF. CDR3 nucleotides: TGTGCCAGCAGTGCCCTGACTAGCGCGAACACCGGGGAGCTGTTTTTT.

The rearrangement joins TRBV9 to TRBJ2-3, with 11 bases identical to TRBD2. CDR1 SGDLS and CDR2 YYNGEE come from the germline V gene. Trimming at V came to 4 bases and at J to 0 bases, leaving 13 bases not matched to a gene. The CDR3 is made up of 19 amino acids. The CDR3 region is CASSSFGLAGLASTDTQYF. As DNA, the CDR3 is TGTGCCAGCAGCAGCTTCGGACTAGCGGGCCTCGCTAGCACAGATACGCAGTATTTT.

The chain combines TRBV7-6 with TRBJ1-1; no reliable D call. The germline gives CDR1 SGHVS, CDR2 FNYEAQ. This CDR3 is built from 13 residues. V was cut by 5 bases and J by 0 bases, with 7 bases left in between. CDR3 sequence: CASSEHMNTEAFF. In DNA form, the CDR3 reads TGTGCCAGCAGCGAACACATGAACACTGAAGCTTTCTTT.

The rearrangement uses TRBV10-2 and TRBJ1-2; D is unresolved. The CDR3 is 16 amino acids. Germline V gene sequence: CDR1 WSHSY, CDR2 SAAADI. The ends were cut back, 3 bases at V and 4 bases at J, with 18 bases in the middle. The CDR3 is CASSDPYVRRGYGYTF. The CDR3, as DNA: TGCGCCAGCAGTGACCCCTACGTCCGACGCGGCTATGGCTACACCTTC.

The chain employs TRBV7-9 and TRBJ1-4, with D uncertain. The CDR3 length is 16 residues. Germline V CDR1 and CDR2: SEHNR, FQNEAQ (reference sequence). The V end lost 4 bases, the J end lost 0 bases, and 12 bases lay between the germline ends. The CDR3 coding sequence is TGTGCCAGCAGCTCCGCCGGGGTTGCAACTAATGAAAAACTGTTTTTT. Protein: CASSSAGVATNEKLFF.

The chain employs TRBV13 and TRBJ1-1, with D perhaps TRBD1 (5 bases). The CDR3 is 12 residues long. Germline values: CDR1 PRHDT, CDR2 FYEKMQ (reference sequence). Trimming removed 0 bases at V and 7 bases at J, with 6 bases between. In nucleotides, the CDR3 is TGTGCCAGCAGCTTAGGGGGACTTGAAGCTTTCTTT. Translating it yields CASSLGGLEAFF.

The rearrangement uses TRBV11-2 and TRBJ1-6, with no clear D. In germline, CDR1 is SGHAT, CDR2 FQNNGV. V was clipped by 1 base and J by 7 bases, with 11 bases between them. This CDR3 has 15 residues. The CDR3 sequence is CASSLGLSRNSPLHF. The CDR3, as DNA: TGTGCCAGCAGCTTAGGTCTCAGTCGCAATTCACCCCTCCACTTT.

V is TRBV27 and J is TRBJ2-1, with TRBD2 matching 9 bases. With 5 bases clipped from V and 7 bases from J, the junction kept 21 bases outside the gene matches. Germline assignment: CDR1 MNHEY and CDR2 SMNVEV (reference sequence). CDR3 length equals 19 residues. CDR3 residues: CASSQHLSTGLAAGNEQFF. DNA for the CDR3: TGTGCCAGCAGTCAGCACCTATCGACGGGACTAGCAGCGGGGAATGAGCAGTTCTTC.

The genes are TRBV6-6 and TRBJ2-7; D uncertain. Trimming took off 5 bases at V and 3 bases at J, with 8 bases between the two ends. This CDR3 is 12 amino acids long. CDR1 is MNHNY and CDR2 is SVGAGI in the germline V gene (reference sequence). CDR3 coding DNA: TGTGCCAGCAGTACACGTAACTACGAGCAGTACTTC. Translating it yields CASSTRNYEQYF.

Concerning this clone itself: The same CDR3 also results from other DNA sequences found in this sample. The CDR3 region is CASSPDRVSYEQYF. CDR3 in DNA: TGTGCCAGCTCACCAGACAGGGTTTCCTACGAGCAGTACTTC. The chain carries TRBV18 and TRBJ2-7, with 7 positions matching TRBD1. Looked up from germline, CDR1 is KGHSH and CDR2 is LQKENI. V shed 2 bases and J 1 base; nucleotides not matched to a gene: 2. This CDR3 has 14 amino acids.

The genes are TRBV18 and TRBJ1-1; D ambiguous. V was shortened by 6 bases and J by 0 bases, with 8 bases between the two germline ends. Per the germline V gene, CDR1 is KGHSH and CDR2 is LQKENI. CDR3 size: 13 residues. CDR3 sequence: CASSEGMNTEAFF. As DNA, the CDR3 is TGTGCCAGCTCTGAGGGAATGAACACTGAAGCTTTCTTT.

The gene calls are TRBV29-1 and TRBJ1-2; a weak D match, TRBD1 (6 bases). The CDR3 is 14 residues long. V shed 0 bases and J shed 8 bases, with 16 bases lying between them. In germline, CDR1 is SQVTM, CDR2 ANQGSEA. The CDR3 loop reads CSVEDQQGEWGYTF. The CDR3, as DNA: TGCAGCGTTGAAGATCAACAGGGTGAATGGGGCTACACCTTC.

The CDR3 DNA follows: TGTGCCAGCAGCCAGGGACAGGGGTATGGGGCCAACGTCCTGACTTTC. Translated, it gives CASSQGQGYGANVLTF. The chain has TRBV7-2 and TRBJ2-6, with TRBD1 identical over 10 bases. This CDR3 contains 16 residues. Germline CDR1 reads SGHTA; CDR2 reads FQGNSA. V trimming: 5 bases; J trimming: 3 bases; junction bases outside the gene matches: 4.

The chain combines TRBV19 with TRBJ2-1, with a tentative D call TRBD2 (6 bases). This CDR3 region has 13 residues. In germline, CDR1 is LNHDA, CDR2 SQIVND (reference sequence). Between the trimmed V and J ends, which lost 5 bases and 5 bases, there was a span of 10 bases. The DNA for the CDR3 is TGTGCCAGTAGTTTGGGACTCCACAATGAGCAGTTCTTC. Amino acid sequence: CASSLGLHNEQFF.

This clone came up once. The rearrangement links TRBV28 to TRBJ1-2, with a weak D call TRBD1 (6 bases). This CDR3 contains 12 residues. The V gene lost 6 bases and the J gene lost 8 bases, with 13 bases spanning the gap. Germline lookup yields CDR1 MDHEN and CDR2 SYDVKM. DNA for the CDR3: TGTGCCAGCAGCTCACAGGGCTACGGCTACACCTTC. This sequence encodes CASSSQGYGYTF.

The J gene is TRBJ1-1, the V gene TRBV29-1; no firm D call. With 4 bases removed from V and 0 bases from J, the gap between germline ends came to 6 bases. Germline assignment: CDR1 SQVTM and CDR2 ANQGSEA. This CDR3 has 12 residues. The CDR3 DNA is TGCAGCGTTGGGAGAGTGAACACTGAAGCTTTCTTT. Protein: CSVGRVNTEAFF.

This clone was recorded a few times. The chain recombines TRBV4-1 with TRBJ1-5; D gene ambiguous. The CDR3 spans 14 residues. V gave up 1 base and J gave up 0 bases, with 4 bases separating them. Germline CDR1 MGHRA, CDR2 YSYEKL. CDR3 in amino acids: CASSQVYSNQPQHF. In DNA, the CDR3 is TGCGCCAGCAGCCAAGTTTATAGCAATCAGCCCCAGCATTTT.

V and J are TRBV7-9 and TRBJ2-3, with D perhaps matching TRBD1 (6 bases). Trimming removed 5 bases from V and 1 base from J, with 10 bases in between. There are 14 residues in the CDR3. Germline assignment: CDR1 SEHNR and CDR2 FQNEAQ (reference sequence). CDR3: CASSPGGGTDTQYF. Written as DNA, the CDR3 is TGTGCCAGCAGCCCTGGGGGCGGCACAGATACGCAGTATTTT.

V and J are TRBV12-5 and TRBJ1-1; D is ambiguous. V gave up 6 bases and J gave up 0 bases, with 11 bases separating them. This CDR3 spans 14 amino acids. The germline V gene has CDR1 LGHNT and CDR2 FRNRAP. DNA of the CDR3: TGTGCTAGTGGGCCCTCATGGCTGAACACTGAAGCTTTCTTT. Translating gives CASGPSWLNTEAFF.

V is TRBV5-6 and J is TRBJ2-3; the match to TRBD2 covers 10 bases. This CDR3 is built from 15 residues. The junction had 1 base not matched to a gene; V was cut back by 2 bases and J by 1 base. The V gene's germline CDR1 is SGHDT and CDR2 YYEEEE. The CDR3 DNA reads TGTGCCAGCAGCTTAGGGACTAGCGGCACAGATACGCAGTATTTT. It translates to CASSLGTSGTDTQYF.

The chain couples TRBV7-6 to TRBJ1-3, with 7 nucleotides matching TRBD1. The CDR3 is 15 amino acids. Germline V gives CDR1 SGHVS, CDR2 FNYEAQ. After removal of 1 base from V and 0 bases from J, the junction contained 0 bases not matched to a gene. In nucleotides, the CDR3 is TGTGCCAGCAGCTTAGGGGACAGCTCTGGAAACACCATATATTTT. Protein: CASSLGDSSGNTIYF. Full variable domain (remainder filled in from reference TRBV7-6 and TRBJ1-3): GAGVSQSPRYKVTKRGQDVALRCDPISGHVSLYWYRQALGQGPEFLTYFNYEAQQDKSGLPNDRFSAERPEGSISTLTIQRTEQRDSAMYRCASSLGDSSGNTIYFGEGSWLTVV.

The chain couples TRBV9 to TRBJ2-7; perhaps TRBD2 as D (6 bases). The CDR3 runs to 16 residues. Trimming stripped 0 bases from V and 2 bases from J, with 15 bases between. The germline V gene encodes CDR1 SGDLS and CDR2 YYNGEE. CDR3 sequence reads: CASSVGGTPYPYEQYF. The CDR3 bases are TGTGCCAGCAGCGTAGGCGGGACCCCTTACCCCTACGAGCAGTACTTC.